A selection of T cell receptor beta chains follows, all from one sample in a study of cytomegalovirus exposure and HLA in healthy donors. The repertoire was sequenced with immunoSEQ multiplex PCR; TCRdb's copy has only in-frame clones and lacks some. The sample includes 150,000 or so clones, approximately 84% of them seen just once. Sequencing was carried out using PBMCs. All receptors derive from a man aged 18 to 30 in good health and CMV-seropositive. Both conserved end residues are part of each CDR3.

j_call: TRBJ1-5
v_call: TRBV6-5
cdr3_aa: CASSLKRGFGQPQHF

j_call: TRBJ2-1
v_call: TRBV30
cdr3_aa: CAWSVGGGPSSYNEQFF

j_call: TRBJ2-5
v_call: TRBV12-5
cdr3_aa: CASGSRTGGAPETQYF

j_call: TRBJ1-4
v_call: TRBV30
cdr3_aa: CACRPSNEKLFF

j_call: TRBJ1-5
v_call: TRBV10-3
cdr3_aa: CAISRQGDSNQPQHF

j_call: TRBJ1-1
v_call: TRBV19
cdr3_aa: CASSNFRQTDEAFF

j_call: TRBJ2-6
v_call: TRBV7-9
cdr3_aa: CASSLALNNPGANGLTF

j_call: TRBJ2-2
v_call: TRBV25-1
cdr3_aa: CASSGPGQGTGELFF

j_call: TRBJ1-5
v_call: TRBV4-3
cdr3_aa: CASSQDTGDTQPQHF

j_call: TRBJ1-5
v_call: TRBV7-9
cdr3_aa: CASSAPGTGTQPQHF

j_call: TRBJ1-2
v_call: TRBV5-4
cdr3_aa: CASSLEAGNYGYTF

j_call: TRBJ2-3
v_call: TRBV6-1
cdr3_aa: CASSVRTRMDTQYF

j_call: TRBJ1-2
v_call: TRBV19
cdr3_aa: CASSGQGAKHYGYTF

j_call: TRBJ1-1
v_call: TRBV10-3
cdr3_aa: CAISDPEQGSRGAFF

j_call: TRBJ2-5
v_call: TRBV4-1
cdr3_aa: CASSQGGLAGVQETQYF

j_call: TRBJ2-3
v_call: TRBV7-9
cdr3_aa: CASSLEGRLAGFTDTQYF

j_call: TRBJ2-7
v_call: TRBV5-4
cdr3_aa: CASSLEGQVYEQYF

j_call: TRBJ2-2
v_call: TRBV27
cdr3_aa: CASSYSGQGAWKLFF

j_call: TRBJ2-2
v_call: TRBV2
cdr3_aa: CASGTGAGGVSGELFF

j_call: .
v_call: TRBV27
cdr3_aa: CASALISSGSSYEQYF

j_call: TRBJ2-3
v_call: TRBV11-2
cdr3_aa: CASSQGPGTDTQYF

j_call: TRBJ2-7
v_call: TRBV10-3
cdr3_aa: CATTTGTTHYEQYF

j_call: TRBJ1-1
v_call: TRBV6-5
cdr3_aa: CASREYGQMNTEAFF

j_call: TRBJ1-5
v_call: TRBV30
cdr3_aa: CAWSGGQGVSQPQHF

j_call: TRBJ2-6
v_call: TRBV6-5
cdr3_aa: CASSSGTGDGANVLTF

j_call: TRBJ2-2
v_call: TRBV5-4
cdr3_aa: CASSFSYAGDGELFF

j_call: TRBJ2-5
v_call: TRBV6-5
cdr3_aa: CASSYTSGQGMKTQYF

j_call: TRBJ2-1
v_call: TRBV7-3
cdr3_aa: CASFPGLAASSEQFF

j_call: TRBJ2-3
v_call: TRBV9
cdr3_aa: CASSVAGLGTDTQYF

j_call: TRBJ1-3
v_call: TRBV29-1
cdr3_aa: CSVDREGGNTIYF

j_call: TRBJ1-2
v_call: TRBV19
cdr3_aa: CASSVGTFGYTF

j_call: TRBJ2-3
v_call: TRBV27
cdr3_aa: CASSLAGGSTDTQYF

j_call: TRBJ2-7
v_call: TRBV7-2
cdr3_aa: CASSPRTGSYEQYF

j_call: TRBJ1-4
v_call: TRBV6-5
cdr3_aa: CASSWTENDEKLFF

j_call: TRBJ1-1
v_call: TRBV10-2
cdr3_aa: CASSDTQGMRTAFF

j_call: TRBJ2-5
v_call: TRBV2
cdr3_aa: CASGEVYGLALGETQYF

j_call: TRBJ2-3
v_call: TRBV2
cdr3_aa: CASSDRDLTDTQYF

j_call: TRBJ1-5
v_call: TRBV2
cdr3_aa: CASSEVPTGINQPQHF

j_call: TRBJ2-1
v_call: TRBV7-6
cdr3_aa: CASSLPTGSNEQFF

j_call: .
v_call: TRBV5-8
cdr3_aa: CASTPLGPGGGYEQYF

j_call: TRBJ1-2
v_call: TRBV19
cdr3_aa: CASNGATNYGYTF

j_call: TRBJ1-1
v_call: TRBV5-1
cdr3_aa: CASSLQGDRVEAFF